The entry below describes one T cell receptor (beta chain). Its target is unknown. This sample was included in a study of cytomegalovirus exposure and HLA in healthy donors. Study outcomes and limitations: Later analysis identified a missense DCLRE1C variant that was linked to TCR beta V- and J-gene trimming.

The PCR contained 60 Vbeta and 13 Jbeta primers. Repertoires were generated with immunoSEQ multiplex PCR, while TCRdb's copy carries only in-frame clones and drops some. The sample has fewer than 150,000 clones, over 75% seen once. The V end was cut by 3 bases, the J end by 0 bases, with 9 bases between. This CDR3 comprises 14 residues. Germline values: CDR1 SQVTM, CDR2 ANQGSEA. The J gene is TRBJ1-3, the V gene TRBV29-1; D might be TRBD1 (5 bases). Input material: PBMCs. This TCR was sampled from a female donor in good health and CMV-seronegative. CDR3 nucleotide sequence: TGCAGCGTTGATCAGGGCAACTCTGGAAACACCATATATTTT. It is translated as CSVDQGNSGNTIYF.